The 14 T cell receptor beta chains below were found in one sample sequenced in a study of blood T cell repertoires in COVID-19. Sequencing was performed with immunoSEQ multiplex PCR; in TCRdb, only in-frame clones are kept and a portion is missing. The table has roughly 100,000 clones, 65% to 90% seen once. Sequenced input: peripheral blood. These receptors originate from a man aged 45 to 65 with acute or convalescent COVID-19.

The rearrangement links TRBV4-1 to TRBJ2-1; D unclear. The V gene lost 0 bases and the J gene lost 4 bases, with 19 bases spanning the gap. The CDR3 totals 18 residues. Germline values: CDR1 MGHRA, CDR2 YSYEKL. The CDR3 here is CASSQDPSRPLLYNEQFF. In DNA, the CDR3 is TGCGCCAGCAGCCAAGATCCTTCTAGACCCCTCCTTTACAATGAGCAGTTCTTC.

The chain links TRBV24-1 to TRBJ2-3, with D perhaps TRBD1 (5 bases). The germline V gene encodes CDR1 KGHDR and CDR2 SFDVKD. The CDR3 loop spans 17 amino acids. V was shortened by 4 bases and J by 2 bases, with 18 bases between the two germline ends. The CDR3 DNA reads TGTGCCACCAGTGAGAAATCGACAGTTGGGGCCACAGATACGCAGTATTTT. It translates to CATSEKSTVGATDTQYF.

The chain has TRBV14 and TRBJ1-4; D is undetermined. The CDR3 extends over 16 amino acids. V was cut by 1 base and J by 7 bases, with 16 bases left in between. Germline CDR1 is SGHDN and CDR2 is FVKESK. In nucleotides, the CDR3 is TGTGCCAGCAGCCAAGGATTGATGGGCTACGGTGAAAAACTGTTTTTT. The encoded protein is CASSQGLMGYGEKLFF.

The V call is TRBV3-1 (or the pseudogene TRBV3-2), the J call TRBJ2-1, with D perhaps matching TRBD2 (6 bases). CDR1 and CDR2 (germline): LGHDT, YNNKEL (reference sequence). The V end was cut by 1 base, the J end by 1 base, with 8 bases between. The CDR3 has 15 residues. The CDR3 loop is CASSQVAGSYNEQFF. The CDR3, as DNA: TGTGCCAGCAGCCAAGTGGCGGGGTCCTACAATGAGCAGTTCTTC.

This chain uses TRBV23-1 with TRBJ1-5, with D maybe TRBD1 (6 bases). TRBV23-1 is designated an ORF whose function remains uncertain. V was clipped by 4 bases and J by 0 bases, with 22 bases between them. CDR3 length: 19 amino acids. The CDR3 reads CASSPRGLGAVYSNQPQHF. In nucleotides, the CDR3 is TGCGCCAGCAGTCCCCGCGGACTGGGGGCAGTCTATAGCAATCAGCCCCAGCATTTT.

This clone was recorded a few times. V gene TRBV27 combines with J gene TRBJ1-5; 10 nucleotides line up with TRBD1. The CDR3 totals 14 residues. CDR1 and CDR2 from the germline V gene are MNHEY and SMNVEV (reference sequence). V dropped 6 bases and J dropped 7; count of bases not matched to a gene: 6. The CDR3 region is CASRGGQGYQPQHF. Written as DNA, the CDR3 is TGTGCCAGCAGAGGGGGACAGGGGTACCAGCCCCAGCATTTT.

The chain employs TRBV9 and TRBJ2-3, with D maybe TRBD2 (5 bases). Looked up from germline, CDR1 is SGDLS and CDR2 is YYNGEE. This CDR3 region has 12 residues. V lost 2 bases and J 5 bases, leaving 6 bases between the germline ends. The CDR3 here is CASSVGLDTQYF. The CDR3 region has the DNA TGTGCCAGCAGCGTTGGACTAGATACGCAGTATTTT.

This clone occurred a few times. The chain recombines TRBV7-6 with TRBJ2-7, with TRBD1 matching over 9 bases. J lost 0 bases, V lost 4 bases, and 4 bases had no gene match. The CDR3 runs 15 residues. Germline CDR1 SGHVS, CDR2 FNYEAQ. The CDR3 nucleotides are TGTGCCAGCAGCTCTGGGACAGGGAGCTCCTACGAGCAGTACTTC. Translated, it gives CASSSGTGSSYEQYF.

V is TRBV29-1 and J is TRBJ1-1; D call uncertain. V was cut by 7 bases and J by 4 bases, with 13 bases left in between. The CDR3 runs to 12 residues. CDR1 and CDR2 from the germline V gene are SQVTM and ANQGSEA. The CDR3 region has the DNA TGCAGCGCTGTAGAGGGAGCCACTGAAGCTTTCTTT. This encodes CSAVEGATEAFF.

CDR3 protein: CASSLDRVGELFF. Here the CDR3 DNA reads TGTGCCAGCAGCCTGGACAGAGTGGGGGAGCTGTTTTTT. The rearrangement uses TRBV7-3 and TRBJ2-2; possible D gene TRBD1, 6 bases. Germline V gene sequence: CDR1 SGHTA, CDR2 FQGTGA. The V and J ends lost 5 bases and 8 bases respectively, with 12 bases between them. The CDR3 has 13 residues. Full variable domain (outside the CDR3, taken from reference TRBV7-3 and TRBJ2-2): GAGVSQTPSNKVTEKGKYVELRCDPISGHTALYWYRQSLGQGPEFLIYFQGTGAADDSGLPNDRFFAVRPEGSVSTLKIQRTERGDSAVYLCASSLDRVGELFFGEGSRLTVL.

The CDR3 nucleotides read TGCGCCAGCAGCTTGTTCCTAGCGGGAGGCGCAGACAATGAGCAGTTCTTC. Protein: CASSLFLAGGADNEQFF. This sequence joins TRBV5-1 and TRBJ2-1; 11 nucleotides align to TRBD2. The CDR3 has 17 residues. V lost 1 base to trimming and J lost 5 bases; unmatched junction nucleotides: 8. Germline CDR1 and CDR2: SGHRS and YFSETQ.

The chain is built from TRBV5-1 and TRBJ2-3; 13 bases align to TRBD2. CDR1 is SGHRS, CDR2 YFSETQ, per germline. The CDR3 loop spans 14 amino acids. The V and J ends lost 7 bases and 3 bases, in that order; junction bases with no gene match: 2. CDR3 region: CASETSGGTDTQYF. CDR3 coding DNA: TGCGCCAGCGAGACTAGCGGGGGGACAGATACGCAGTATTTT.

This chain links TRBV19 with TRBJ2-7, with 7 bases lining up with TRBD1. The V and J ends lost 5 bases and 1 base, in that order; junction bases with no gene match: 11. The CDR3 is 16 amino acids. Germline V gives CDR1 LNHDA, CDR2 SQIVND (reference sequence). As DNA, the CDR3 is TGTGCCAGTAGTCCGTACAGGGGACAAAGGTCCTACGAGCAGTACTTC. Translation: CASSPYRGQRSYEQYF. Combining the CDR3 with reference TRBV19 and TRBJ2-7 gives the whole variable domain DGGITQSPKYLFRKEGQNVTLSCEQNLNHDAMYWYRQDPGQGLRLIYYSQIVNDFQKGDIAEGYSVSREKKESFPLTVTSAQKNPTAFYLCASSPYRGQRSYEQYFGPGTRLTVT.

This chain joins TRBV19 and TRBJ1-3; possible D gene TRBD1, 5 bases. The CDR3 is 16 amino acids. Germline V gives CDR1 LNHDA, CDR2 SQIVND (reference sequence). The V end was cut by 6 bases, the J end by 4 bases, with 19 bases between. CDR3 nucleotide sequence: TGTGCCAGTAGCTTTCATGGGGGGAACCCCGGAAACACCATATATTTT. This encodes CASSFHGGNPGNTIYF. Combining the CDR3 with reference TRBV19 and TRBJ1-3 gives the whole variable domain DGGITQSPKYLFRKEGQNVTLSCEQNLNHDAMYWYRQDPGQGLRLIYYSQIVNDFQKGDIAEGYSVSREKKESFPLTVTSAQKNPTAFYLCASSFHGGNPGNTIYFGEGSWLTVV.